Listed below are T cell receptor beta chains from one sample, sequenced in a study of T-cell reconstitution after alpha-beta-depleted transplantation in children. Via MiXCR, TCRdb re-called the PCR reads, giving one row per CDR3 protein. This sample carries around 480,000 distinct CDR3 sequences, 32% of them seen once, and the ten largest clones take 2% to 3%. The sample consisted of PBMCs from the stem cell graft donor, taken from the stem cell graft. Receptors were obtained from a human donor who donated a stem cell graft to a child with aplastic anemia. Each CDR3 is given with its conserved first and last residue. Each record gives: V gene, J gene, CDR3 protein.

TRBV7-3,TRBJ2-3,CASSLNVKGRGTDTQYF
TRBV13,TRBJ1-2,CASSRTQTGELHNYGYTF
TRBV27,TRBJ2-7,CASSLGQGGPQPYEQYF
TRBV12-3/TRBV12-4,TRBJ2-7,CASSRTGLDEQYF
TRBV4-3,TRBJ1-2,CASSQDLAGSQEYGYTF
TRBV10-3,TRBJ2-1,CAIPGLADPNEQFF
TRBV5-1,TRBJ2-5,CASSWGGLGPSEAQYF
TRBV3-1,TRBJ2-1,CASSQQAGGYNEQFF
TRBV7-3,TRBJ2-3,CASSLWAGGSTDTQYF
TRBV29-1,TRBJ2-1,CSVEGTSGRPTGNEQFF
TRBV29-1,TRBJ2-7,CSVEGTRDRAYEQYF
TRBV27,TRBJ1-2,CASSLAGAGYTF
TRBV5-1,TRBJ2-7,CASSLFRGSEQYF
TRBV7-2,TRBJ1-2,CASSLWRGRYGYTF
TRBV19,TRBJ1-5,CASRQGFEPQHF
TRBV20-1,TRBJ2-3,CSARDRLGTDTQYF
TRBV7-3,TRBJ2-1,CASSLGVGGGHEQFF
TRBV2,TRBJ2-3,CASGREDLSTDTQYF
TRBV15,TRBJ1-6,CATSRDGRDSPLHF
TRBV7-8,TRBJ2-3,CASSLVSAGIDTQYF
TRBV5-6,TRBJ1-1,CASSLVGTGTEAFF
TRBV7-2,TRBJ1-1,CASSVNRENTEAFF
TRBV20-1,TRBJ1-1,CSASTRPLRKNTEAFF
TRBV7-2,TRBJ2-1,CASSLEEQFF
TRBV19,TRBJ2-7,CASSFQGSSSYEQYF
TRBV20-1,TRBJ1-5,CSARRPLGIEPQHF
TRBV18,TRBJ1-5,CASSPGDSNQPQHF
TRBV7-2,TRBJ2-5,CASSLGGGYETQYF
TRBV9,TRBJ2-5,CASSEGLADAQETQYF
TRBV7-3,TRBJ2-7,CASSPQPGLTGAEQYF
TRBV28,TRBJ2-7,CASSFESSGQYEQYF
TRBV6-2/TRBV6-3,TRBJ1-5,CASTRLGPKLNQPQHF
TRBV20-1,TRBJ1-4,CRAGTATNEKLFF
TRBV14,TRBJ1-1,CASSQFNTKATEAFF
TRBV4-1,TRBJ2-7,CASSQGQWVYEQYF
TRBV27,TRBJ2-7,CASSRGHAYEQYF
TRBV5-1,TRBJ2-7,CASSMTSGSSYEQYF
TRBV28,TRBJ2-2,CASSPPTSGSTTGELFF
TRBV18,TRBJ2-7,CASSPPSTNPYEQYF
TRBV5-6,TRBJ2-5,CASSLSATPQETQYF
TRBV11-1,TRBJ2-6,CASSSRGDELYSGANVLTF
TRBV7-2,TRBJ2-7,CASSPGGAGGNEQYF
TRBV6-1,TRBJ2-1,CASSSGTSGVYNEQFF
TRBV5-1,TRBJ1-2,CASSFREPYGYTF
TRBV7-2,TRBJ1-3,CASSFGTGGYGNTIYF
TRBV20-1,TRBJ2-7,CSARGSGSLSYEQYF
TRBV27,TRBJ2-7,CASSRQGRSYEQYF
TRBV29-1,TRBJ2-2,CSVAWGGVNTGELFF
TRBV29-1,TRBJ2-1,CSVEPGQGFNNEQFF
TRBV7-2,TRBJ2-1,CASSPSGSGYNEQFF
TRBV4-3,TRBJ2-3,CASSQDLIAGGDTQYF
TRBV12-3/TRBV12-4,TRBJ1-5,CASSREGDQPQHF
TRBV28,TRBJ1-2,CASSSDRGTGYTF
TRBV3-1,TRBJ2-5,CASSQFPGETQYF
TRBV9,TRBJ1-1,CASSVQGGLNTEAFF
TRBV5-6,TRBJ2-7,CASSLGPWGSYEQYF
TRBV4-3,TRBJ2-3,CASSQVGRGGTDTQYF
TRBV4-2,TRBJ2-2,CASSQDQNTGELFF